This paragraph reports one TCR beta chain. Its antigen is still unknown. This record comes from a study of OX40 agonist ivuxolimab in advanced cancers. The overall study: Among those enrolled, mean age was around 55 years (range roughly 23 to 85) and about 81% were male. Whole-study findings and limits: At 0.1 to 3.0 mg/kg, CD4+ and CD8+ blood T cells expanded clonally by week 6. Normalized expansion of T-cell clones was also low for some nonresponders.

CDR3 size: 15 residues. Germline V lookup: CDR1 SGHDT, CDR2 YYEEEE. With V trimmed by 9 bases and J by 5 bases, 16 bases remained unmatched. Assay: immunoSEQ multiplex PCR; the TCRdb copy retains only in-frame clones and omits some. The sample includes roughly 48,000 clones, 85% seen only once; the top ten take about 10%. If patients had autoimmune disease history or systemic immunosuppression, they were excluded. The TCR comes from an adult with an advanced solid tumor such as melanoma, head and neck, liver or kidney cancer. The source was CD4+ or CD8+ T cells sorted from blood, collected in a trial of the OX40 agonist ivuxolimab. The rearrangement uses TRBV5-6 and TRBJ2-5, with TRBD1 matching over 7 bases. The CDR3 region is CATRERGRSGETQYF. The CDR3 DNA is TGTGCCACCCGGGAAAGGGGGCGCAGCGGTGAGACCCAGTACTTC.